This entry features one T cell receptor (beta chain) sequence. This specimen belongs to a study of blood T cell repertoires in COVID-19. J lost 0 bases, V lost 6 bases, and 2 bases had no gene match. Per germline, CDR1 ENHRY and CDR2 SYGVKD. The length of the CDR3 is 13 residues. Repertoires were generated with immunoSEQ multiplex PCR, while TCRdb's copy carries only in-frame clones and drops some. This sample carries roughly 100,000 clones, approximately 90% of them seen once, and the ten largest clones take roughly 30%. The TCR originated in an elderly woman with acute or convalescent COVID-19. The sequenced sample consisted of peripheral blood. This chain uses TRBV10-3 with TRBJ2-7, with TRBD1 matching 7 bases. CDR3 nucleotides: TGTGCCATCAGACCAGGGGGCTCCTACGAGCAGTACTTC. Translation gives CAIRPGGSYEQYF.